The clone carrying this TCR beta chain was observed at least ten times. What it recognizes is unknown. The entry originates in a study of T cell repertoires in cytomegalovirus infection. The J segment lost 0 bases and the V segment lost 6 bases, leaving 4 bases of the junction unmatched. The CDR3 is made up of 16 amino acids. Germline values: CDR1 MNHNS, CDR2 SASEGT. TCRdb redid the calling of the reads with MiXCR, one entry per CDR3 protein. The sample carries tens of thousands of distinct CDR3 sequences, over 3.5% recorded once. Study-wide results and caveats: Carriers of CMV and the relevant HLA type were discriminated by public TCR beta frequency. The study found HLA-C-restricted CMV-specific TCR beta clonotypes dominating the ex vivo response.

The clonotype comes from a human donor in good health (CMV status not recorded). Some clones in this sample may be carry-over from other donors' samples. The sample was PBMCs. The chain couples TRBV6-1 to TRBJ2-1, with 11 nucleotides matching TRBD2. The CDR3 DNA reads as TGTGCCAGCAGGTACACTAGCGGGAGCTCCTACAATGAGCAGTTCTTC. Its protein product is CASRYTSGSSYNEQFF.